This TCR beta chain was identified during a study of blood T cell repertoires in COVID-19. Study in general: Material from acute and convalescent COVID-19 was sourced from the United States, Italy and Spain. The cDNA or gDNA used as material had been derived from T cells, B-cell-depleted T cells, or PBMCs.

Methods used by the authors: Nucleated cell counts were estimated from reference gene primer amplification. Sequencing was performed with immunoSEQ multiplex PCR; in TCRdb, only in-frame clones are kept and a portion is missing. V and J calls plus clone size are reproduced from that table; the DNA served to infer D and trimming. The table shows approximately 170,000 clones, with about 86% occurring only once. Germline-derived CDR1 and CDR2 are KGHSH and LQKENI. The CDR3 consists of 15 residues. V was trimmed by 2 bases and J by 1 base, leaving 9 bases between them. This clonotype originated in a woman in her seventies who had recovered from COVID-19. V gene TRBV18 combines with J gene TRBJ2-1; perhaps TRBD1 as D (5 bases). The material sequenced was peripheral blood. The chain's CDR3 is CASSPRQNSYNEQFF. CDR3 nucleotide sequence: TGTGCCAGCTCACCAAGACAGAATTCCTACAATGAGCAGTTCTTC. The variable domain in full, with the rest retrieved from reference TRBV18 and TRBJ2-1, is NAGVMQNPRHLVRRRGQEARLRCSPMKGHSHVYWYRQLPEEGLKFMVYLQKENIIDESGMPKERFSAEFPKEGPSILRIQQVVRGDSAAYFCASSPRQNSYNEQFFGPGTRLTVL.